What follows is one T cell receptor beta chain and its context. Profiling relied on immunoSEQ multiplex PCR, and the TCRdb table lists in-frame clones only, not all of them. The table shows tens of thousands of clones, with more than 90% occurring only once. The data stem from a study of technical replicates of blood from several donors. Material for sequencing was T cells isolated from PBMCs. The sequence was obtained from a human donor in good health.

This CDR3 is CASSALTMNTEAFF. The CDR3, as DNA: TGTGCCAGCAGTGCCTTGACTATGAACACTGAAGCTTTCTTT. The chain links TRBV2 to TRBJ1-1; D call uncertain. Germline loops: CDR1 SNHLY, CDR2 FYNNEI. V lost 4 bases to trimming and J lost 0 bases, with 9 bases between them. CDR3 length equals 14 residues.